These 6 T cell receptor beta chains were all obtained from the same sample, sequenced in a study of molecular identifiers for immune sequencing clone quantification. TCRdb re-analysed the PCR reads in MiXCR, keeping a single row per CDR3 protein. The profile covers some 650,000 distinct CDR3 sequences, with around 20% appearing a single time and under 0.95% taken by the ten largest. The sequencing input was naive CD8+ T cells from blood, with Jurkat cell RNA spiked in. Noted subset: FACS-sorted CD8+CD4-CCR7+CD45RA+ naive T cells. These receptors were collected from a human donor in good health. Some libraries in this study had Jurkat cell RNA spiked in.

About this clonotype itself: A much larger clone differs by one base, so this may be a read error. The chain is built from TRBV28 and TRBJ1-5, with D possibly matching TRBD1 (6 bases). The CDR3 length is 15 residues. Per germline, CDR1 MDHEN and CDR2 SYDVKM. The chain's CDR3 is CASSLIGQSNLPQHF. The DNA for the CDR3 is TGTGCCAGCAGTTTAATCGGACAGAGCAATCTGCCCCAGCATTTT.

The table lists this clonotype with many counts. This chain uses TRBV28 with TRBJ2-1, with D maybe TRBD1 (5 bases). Germline CDR1 MDHEN, CDR2 SYDVKM. This CDR3 is built from 15 residues. Trimming took off 8 bases at V and 2 bases at J, with 16 bases between the two ends. The CDR3 DNA reads TGTGCCAGCTTGAGTTTCAGGGCCACCTACAATGAGCAGTTCTTC. Its translation: CASLSFRATYNEQFF.

This clonotype was observed many times. The CDR3 nucleotides are TGCGCCAGCAGCGATGGAGGTACAGGGTTTACAGATACGCAGTATTTT. Translation gives CASSDGGTGFTDTQYF. V and J are TRBV4-1 and TRBJ2-3; TRBD1 is a possible D gene (6 bases). The CDR3 extends over 16 amino acids. V lost 5 bases to trimming and J lost 3 bases, with 18 bases between them. CDR1 and CDR2 from the germline V gene are MGHRA and YSYEKL.

This clonotype was seen at least ten times. The CDR3 DNA reads TGTGCCAGCAGTTACGGCGGCTACTCCTACGAGCAGTACTTC. Residues: CASSYGGYSYEQYF. V is TRBV6-2 or TRBV6-3 and J is TRBJ2-7; D gene uncertain. The CDR3 covers 14 residues. CDR1 and CDR2 from the germline V gene are MNHEY and SVGEGT. The V end was cut by 2 bases, the J end by 0 bases, with 8 bases between.

A remark on this clonotype: A read error may be the cause here, since a much bigger clone is one base away. The chain links TRBV7-2 to TRBJ2-1; 8 positions agree with TRBD2. V was pared by 1 base and J by 7 bases, with 18 bases of the junction left unmatched. Germline CDR1 is SGHTA and CDR2 is FQGNSA. The CDR3 is 19 amino acids. CDR3 sequence reads: CASSLGVWNSGDAKNEQFF. The CDR3 region has the DNA TGTGCCAGCAGCTTAGGGGTTTGGAATAGCGGGGATGCCAAAAATGAGCAGTTCTTC.

This clonotype was observed at least ten times. This sequence joins TRBV7-9 and TRBJ1-5; TRBD1 is a possible D gene (6 bases). Trimming removed 6 bases from V and 5 bases from J, with 8 bases in between. Germline V CDR1 and CDR2: SEHNR, FQNEAQ (reference sequence). This CDR3 region has 12 residues. The CDR3 protein is CASSPGDQPQHF. DNA of the CDR3: TGTGCCAGCAGTCCAGGGGATCAGCCCCAGCATTTT.